This entry features one T cell receptor beta chain sequence. The data were produced by immunoSEQ multiplex PCR, yet TCRdb's version contains in-frame clones alone and is incomplete. The sample lists roughly 700,000 clones; about 74% were seen once. This sample is drawn from a study of shared clonotypes between healthy human individuals. CDR1 SGHRS and CDR2 YFSETQ come from the germline V gene. The V and J ends lost 0 bases and 1 base respectively, with 10 bases between them. There are 15 residues in the CDR3. The chain is built from TRBV5-1 and TRBJ1-1, with a weak D call TRBD1 (5 bases). The sequenced sample was memory CD4+ T cells sorted from blood. Subset meaning: CD45RA-negative fraction. The TCR comes from a woman younger than 45 in good health. DNA for the CDR3: TGCGCCAGCAGCTTGGATCCGGGGGGGAACACTGAAGCTTTCTTT. It codes for CASSLDPGGNTEAFF.